Listed below are T cell receptor beta chains from one sample, sequenced in a study of cytomegalovirus exposure and HLA in healthy donors. Clones were read by immunoSEQ multiplex PCR, and TCRdb kept only the in-frame ones, dropping some. The sample yields 100,000 to 150,000 clones, about 80% seen once. What was sequenced was PBMCs. Receptor source: a man aged 25-40 years in good health and CMV-seropositive. CDR3s include the opening cysteine and the closing phenylalanine or tryptophan. A D gene is named only where the DNA matches it firmly. Clone size is given for some rows only: seen once, a few or many times, or a class if the clone is expanded.

d_call	clone_size	j_call	v_call	cdr3_aa	cdr3_nt
NA	few	TRBJ1-1	TRBV5-1	CASSSSGVDTEAFF	TGCGCCAGCAGCTCTTCAGGGGTAGACACTGAAGCTTTCTTT
NA	NA	TRBJ2-7	TRBV30	CAWDRGSYEQYF	TGTGCCTGGGACCGGGGGTCCTACGAGCAGTACTTC
NA	NA	TRBJ2-3	TRBV6-1	CASSDQDTDTQYF	TGTGCCAGCAGTGACCAGGACACAGATACGCAGTATTTT
NA	once	TRBJ2-7	TRBV11-2	CASSLVPGKNYEQYF	TGTGCCAGCAGCTTAGTCCCAGGGAAGAACTACGAGCAGTACTTC
NA	NA	TRBJ2-7	TRBV6-1	CASKRRNLYEQYF	TGTGCCAGCAAGCGACGGAATCTCTACGAGCAGTACTTC
NA	NA	TRBJ1-5	TRBV27	CASSLTGQYYSNQPQHF	TGTGCCAGCAGTTTGACCGGACAGTACTATAGCAATCAGCCCCAGCATTTT
TRBD1	NA	TRBJ2-7	TRBV28	CASNGVGGDEQYF	TGTGCCAGCAATGGGGTAGGGGGCGACGAGCAGTACTTC
NA	NA	TRBJ2-1	TRBV14	CASSPNQGYEQFF	TGTGCCAGCAGCCCTAATCAGGGGTATGAGCAGTTCTTC
TRBD1	NA	TRBJ1-3	TRBV5-1	CASSTDRARNTIYF	TGCGCCAGCAGCACCGACAGGGCTAGAAACACCATATATTTT
TRBD1	NA	TRBJ1-5	TRBV28	CASSLGGQGNQPQHF	TGTGCCAGCAGTTTAGGGGGACAGGGGAATCAGCCCCAGCATTTT
NA	NA	TRBJ1-5	TRBV9	CASSVATGPLGNQPQHF	TGTGCCAGCAGCGTAGCTACAGGCCCCCTAGGCAATCAGCCCCAGCATTTT
NA	few	TRBJ2-5	TRBV2	CASSGTFQGETQYF	TGTGCCAGCAGCGGGACTTTTCAAGGGGAGACCCAGTACTTC
TRBD2	NA	TRBJ2-1	TRBV7-9	CASHAGGGARSQFF	TGTGCCAGTCACGCAGGCGGGGGGGCCCGGAGTCAGTTCTTC
NA	few	TRBJ1-4	TRBV19	CASRTVEEKLFF	TGTGCCAGTAGAACGGTGGAGGAAAAACTGTTTTTT
TRBD2	NA	TRBJ2-5	TRBV28	CASSPTGTTQETQYF	TGTGCCAGCAGTCCTACCGGGACTACCCAAGAGACCCAGTACTTC
TRBD1	NA	TRBJ1-1	TRBV10-3	CAISKGQINTEAFF	TGTGCCATCAGTAAGGGACAGATTAACACTGAAGCTTTCTTT
NA	NA	TRBJ2-3	TRBV7-3	CASSLMSGGPNTDTQYF	TGTGCCAGCAGCTTGATGTCCGGGGGGCCGAACACAGATACGCAGTATTTT
NA	NA	TRBJ2-2	TRBV7-6	CASSKPGQNTGELFF	TGTGCCAGCTCAAAACCGGGACAAAACACCGGGGAGCTGTTTTTT
NA	NA	TRBJ1-5	TRBV13	CASSLRGNQPQHF	TGTGCCAGCAGCTTGAGAGGGAACCAGCCCCAGCATTTT
NA	NA	TRBJ1-2	TRBV19	CASSTGFGYTF	TGTGCCAGTAGTACAGGGTTTGGCTACACCTTC
NA	NA	TRBJ1-2	TRBV15	CATRGFDSGGSVYGYTF	TGTGCCACCAGAGGGTTCGACAGTGGGGGGTCGGTCTATGGCTACACCTTC
TRBD1	NA	TRBJ1-2	TRBV7-9	CASTPGGGQGVADYGYTF	TGTGCCAGCACCCCGGGGGGGGGACAGGGGGTCGCGGACTATGGCTACACCTTC
TRBD2	NA	TRBJ2-1	TRBV6-5	CASRTRTSGGNEQFF	TGTGCCAGCAGAACCAGGACTAGCGGGGGCAATGAGCAGTTCTTC
TRBD2	NA	TRBJ2-3	TRBV7-3	CASSLGLATSTDTQYF	TGTGCCAGCAGCTTAGGACTAGCGACGAGCACAGATACGCAGTATTTT
NA	NA	TRBJ2-5	TRBV28	CATQYHGSLKTQYF	TGTGCCACCCAATACCATGGGAGTCTAAAGACCCAGTACTTC
NA	NA	TRBJ1-1	TRBV6-4	CASSLQGWNTEAFF	TGTGCCAGCAGCCTACAGGGATGGAACACTGAAGCTTTCTTT
NA	NA	TRBJ1-2	TRBV5-1	CASSSTGDRGYTF	TGCGCCAGCAGCTCCACGGGGGACCGTGGCTACACCTTC
NA	NA	TRBJ2-5	TRBV5-1	CASSPPLQGLETQYF	TGCGCCAGCAGCCCACCCCTACAGGGTTTAGAGACCCAGTACTTC
TRBD1	NA	TRBJ1-6	TRBV29-1	CSVKDRGNNSPLHF	TGCAGCGTCAAGGACAGGGGGAATAATTCACCCCTCCACTTT
TRBD1	NA	TRBJ2-2	TRBV18	CASSSGQGGPGELFF	TGTGCCAGCTCGTCGGGACAGGGAGGTCCCGGGGAGCTGTTTTTT
TRBD1	NA	TRBJ1-5	TRBV7-3	CASSSQGGQPQHF	TGTGCCAGCAGTTCTCAGGGGGGTCAGCCCCAGCATTTT
NA	NA	TRBJ2-7	TRBV6-1	CASSEARLDSAYEQYF	TGTGCCAGCAGTGAAGCTAGGCTAGATTCGGCCTACGAGCAGTACTTC
TRBD1	NA	TRBJ1-1	TRBV6-5	CASSKGALNTEAFF	TGTGCCAGCAGTAAGGGGGCCCTGAACACTGAAGCTTTCTTT
NA	few	TRBJ2-3	TRBV5-4	CASSFSSGADTQYF	TGTGCCAGCAGCTTTAGTTCCGGGGCAGATACGCAGTATTTT